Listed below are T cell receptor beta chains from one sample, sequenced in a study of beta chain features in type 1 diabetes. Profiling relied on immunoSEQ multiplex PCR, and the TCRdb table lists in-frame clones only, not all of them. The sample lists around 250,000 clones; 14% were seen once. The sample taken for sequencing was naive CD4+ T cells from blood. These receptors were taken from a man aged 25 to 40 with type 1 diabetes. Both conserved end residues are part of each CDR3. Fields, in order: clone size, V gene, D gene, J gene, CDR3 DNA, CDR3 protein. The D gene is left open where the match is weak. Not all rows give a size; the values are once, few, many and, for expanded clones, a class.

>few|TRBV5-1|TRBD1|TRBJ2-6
TGCGCCAGCACAGAATCCGGGACAGCGAGCTCTGGGGCCAACGTCCTGACTTTC
CASTESGTASSGANVLTF
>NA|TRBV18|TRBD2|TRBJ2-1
TGTGCCAGCTCAGCTAGCGGGGACAATGAGCAGTTCTTC
CASSASGDNEQFF
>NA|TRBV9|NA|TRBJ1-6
TGTGCCAGCAGCAATGACAGTGGCTTGCGTTCACCCCTCCACTTT
CASSNDSGLRSPLHF
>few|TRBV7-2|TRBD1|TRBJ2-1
TGTGCCAGCAGCTTATGGCAGGGGGCTCCGAATGAGCAGTTCTTC
CASSLWQGAPNEQFF
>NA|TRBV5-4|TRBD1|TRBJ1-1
TGTGCCAGCAGCAGGGACAGAGAAGCTTTCTTT
CASSRDREAFF
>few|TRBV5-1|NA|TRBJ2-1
TGCGCCAGCAGCTTGGGCCAGGGGCTAGATGAGCAGTTCTTC
CASSLGQGLDEQFF
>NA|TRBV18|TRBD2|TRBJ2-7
TGTGCCAGCTCACCACTACCCCCGGCTAGCGGGAGCCCCCACGAGCAGTACTTC
CASSPLPPASGSPHEQYF
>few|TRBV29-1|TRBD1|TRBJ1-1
TGCAGCGTTGAACCACAGGGGGCGTATCACACTGAAGCTTTCTTT
CSVEPQGAYHTEAFF
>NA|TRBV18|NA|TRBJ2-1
TGTGCCAGCTCACCGGCCCTTCCTAGCTCCTACAATGAGCAGTTCTTC
CASSPALPSSYNEQFF
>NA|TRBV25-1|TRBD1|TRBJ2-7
TGTGCCAGCAGCTCCGGGACAGGGGGCTACGAGCAGTACTTC
CASSSGTGGYEQYF
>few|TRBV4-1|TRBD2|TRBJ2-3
TGCGCCAGCAGCCAAGGGCTAGCGGGAGCCCCAGATACGCAGTATTTT
CASSQGLAGAPDTQYF
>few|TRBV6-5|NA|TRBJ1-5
TGTGCCAGCAGTTACTCCAGGGATAGCAATCAGCCCCAGCATTTT
CASSYSRDSNQPQHF